These 22 T cell receptor beta chains were all obtained from the same sample, sequenced in a study of blood T cell repertoires in COVID-19. Here immunoSEQ multiplex PCR was the method, and the copy in TCRdb shows in-frame clones only, minus some. This table has under 300,000 clones, roughly nine tenths appearing once. Sequencing was done on a sample of peripheral blood. The source of these receptors is a woman aged 40 to 50 who had recovered from COVID-19.

This clone was counted once. The chain carries TRBV7-2 and TRBJ2-1; TRBD2 aligns across 15 bases. The J segment lost 6 bases and the V segment lost 5 bases, leaving 11 bases of the junction unmatched. The CDR3 spans 18 residues. CDR1 is SGHTA, CDR2 FQGNSA, per germline. The CDR3 sequence: CASSHGTSGRPRANEQFF. The CDR3 DNA follows: TGTGCCAGCAGCCACGGGACTAGCGGGAGGCCCCGAGCCAATGAGCAGTTCTTC. The variable domain in full, with the rest retrieved from reference TRBV7-2 and TRBJ2-1, is GAGVSQSPSNKVTEKGKDVELRCDPISGHTALYWYRQSLGQGLEFLIYFQGNSAPDKSGLPSDRFSAERTGGSVSTLTIQRTQQEDSAVYLCASSHGTSGRPRANEQFFGPGTRLTVL.

The gene calls are TRBV18 and TRBJ2-7; weak D call: TRBD1 (6 bases). This CDR3 has 15 amino acids. CDR1 and CDR2 (germline): KGHSH, LQKENI. Trimming left V 6 bases short and J 0 bases short, with 15 bases between. The DNA of the CDR3 is TGTGCCAGCTCCGAGGGACAAATTGACTCCTACGAGCAGTACGTC. Translated, it gives CASSEGQIDSYEQYV.

This sequence joins TRBV11-3 and TRBJ1-4; D might be TRBD1 (6 bases). CDR1 and CDR2 from the germline V gene are SGHNT and YENEEA. CDR3 size: 18 residues. V lost 5 bases and J lost 0, with 19 bases in between. The CDR3 protein is CASSPNQGWDATNEKLFF. As DNA, the CDR3 is TGTGCCAGCAGCCCTAACCAGGGGTGGGACGCAACTAATGAAAAACTGTTTTTT.

The chain couples TRBV5-5 to TRBJ1-1; possibly TRBD1 for D (5 bases). The CDR3 has 15 residues. In germline, CDR1 is SGHKS, CDR2 YYEKEE (reference sequence). V gave up 0 bases and J gave up 5 bases, with 14 bases separating them. The CDR3 here is CASSLVGGGGTEAFF. The CDR3 DNA reads TGTGCCAGCAGCTTGGTCGGAGGTGGGGGGACTGAAGCTTTCTTT.

The chain has TRBV28 and TRBJ1-2; D is unclear. The CDR3 has 16 amino acids. V was cut by 2 bases and J by 6 bases, with 19 bases left in between. CDR1 is MDHEN and CDR2 is SYDVKM in the germline V gene. Here the CDR3 DNA reads TGTGCCAGCAGTTTAAAGTTATCGTCTGGAGGGAATGGCTACACCTTC. Translated, it gives CASSLKLSSGGNGYTF.

The chain uses TRBV30 and TRBJ2-5; D is perhaps TRBD1 (5 bases). Germline V gives CDR1 GTSNPN, CDR2 SVGIG (reference sequence). CDR3 size: 13 residues. V was clipped by 4 bases and J by 5 bases, with 14 bases between them. CDR3 sequence: CAWTLGAGETQYF. The CDR3 bases are TGTGCCTGGACATTAGGGGCCGGCGAGACCCAGTACTTC.

The CDR3 is CASSRRVETQYF. Here the CDR3 DNA reads TGTGCCAGCAGCCGGAGGGTGGAGACCCAGTACTTC. The chain links TRBV7-2 to TRBJ2-5, with D possibly being TRBD2 (6 bases). This CDR3 is 12 amino acids long. The V gene lost 5 bases and the J gene lost 5 bases, with 9 bases spanning the gap. CDR1 SGHTA and CDR2 FQGNSA come from the germline V gene.

The count of this clone is one. This chain links TRBV11-3 with TRBJ2-1, with TRBD1 identical over 11 bases. Looked up from germline, CDR1 is SGHNT and CDR2 is YENEEA. V lost 2 bases and J lost 9; bases outside the gene matches: 12. The CDR3 extends over 17 amino acids. The CDR3 spells CASSLSLGTGGIGEQFF. For the CDR3, the DNA is TGTGCCAGCAGCTTAAGTCTAGGGACAGGGGGGATAGGTGAGCAGTTCTTC.

The V gene is TRBV19, the J gene TRBJ2-3; unclear D gene. Germline V lookup: CDR1 LNHDA, CDR2 SQIVND (reference sequence). This CDR3 has 13 amino acids. V was pared by 6 bases and J by 0 bases, with 7 bases between. The CDR3 loop is CASRVSSTDTQYF. The DNA for the CDR3 is TGTGCCAGTAGGGTTAGCAGCACAGATACGCAGTATTTT.

The chain couples TRBV28 to TRBJ1-2; a possible D gene is TRBD1 (5 bases). V lost 6 bases and J 4 bases, leaving 18 bases between the germline ends. The CDR3 is 15 residues long. CDR1 and CDR2 from the germline V gene are MDHEN and SYDVKM. CDR3 nucleotides: TGTGCCAGCAGGGGGACGGGACTTTGGGGCTATGGCTACACCTTC. It specifies CASRGTGLWGYGYTF.

The V gene is TRBV3-1 (or the pseudogene TRBV3-2), the J gene TRBJ2-2; 7 bases align to TRBD2. This CDR3 has 16 amino acids. V lost 4 bases to trimming and J lost 5 bases; unmatched junction nucleotides: 10. CDR1 LGHDT and CDR2 YNNKEL come from the germline V gene (reference sequence). CDR3 sequence: CASSPQRTRSTGELFF. The CDR3 nucleotides read TGTGCCAGCAGCCCACAAAGGACTAGAAGTACCGGGGAGCTGTTTTTT.

The chain has TRBV3-1 (or the pseudogene TRBV3-2) and TRBJ2-3; D perhaps matches TRBD2 (5 bases). The CDR3 runs to 17 residues. Trimming removed 3 bases from V and 4 bases from J, with 20 bases in between. Germline assignment: CDR1 LGHDT and CDR2 YNNKEL (reference sequence). Here the CDR3 DNA reads TGTGCCAGCAGCCACCCTGGTGAGACGGGGATTTCAGATACGCAGTATTTT. Translated: CASSHPGETGISDTQYF.

This chain links TRBV6-5 with TRBJ2-5; D gene unclear. Trimming removed 4 bases at V and 0 bases at J, with 6 bases between. The CDR3 has 13 residues. Germline V gives CDR1 MNHEY, CDR2 SVGAGI. CDR3 residues: CASSLAYQETQYF. As DNA, the CDR3 is TGTGCCAGCAGTTTGGCCTACCAAGAGACCCAGTACTTC.

The chain uses TRBV11-3 and TRBJ2-2; D perhaps matches TRBD1 (5 bases). The CDR3 runs to 15 residues. CDR1 and CDR2 (germline): SGHNT, YENEEA. V lost 5 bases and J lost 2, with 12 bases in between. CDR3 bases: TGTGCCAGCAGCCCTAGGGGAATTAACACCGGGGAGCTGTTTTTT. Amino acids: CASSPRGINTGELFF.

The chain uses TRBV19 and TRBJ2-7; D ambiguous. Germline values: CDR1 LNHDA, CDR2 SQIVND (reference sequence). Trimming left V 1 base short and J 5 bases short, with 12 bases between. The CDR3 spans 14 residues. The CDR3 DNA sequence: TGTGCCAGTAGTATAGCCGCAGGTACAAACGAGCAGTACTTC. Translating it yields CASSIAAGTNEQYF.

The chain carries TRBV7-2 and TRBJ2-3, with TRBD2 matching 11 bases. The CDR3 loop spans 17 amino acids. The V gene's germline CDR1 is SGHTA and CDR2 FQGNSA. Trimming took 4 bases from V and 0 from J; bases not matched to a gene: 6. This chain's CDR3 is CASSWGLADPSTDTQYF. The CDR3, as DNA: TGTGCCAGCAGCTGGGGACTAGCGGACCCCAGCACAGATACGCAGTATTTT.

The chain links TRBV4-1 to TRBJ1-2; 7 bases fit TRBD1. The CDR3 sequence is 13 residues long. J lost 4 bases, V lost 5 bases, and 4 bases had no gene match. The germline CDR1 and CDR2 sequences are MGHRA and YSYEKL. This chain's CDR3 is CASSSTGAYGYTF. DNA for the CDR3: TGCGCCAGCAGCTCAACAGGGGCCTATGGCTACACCTTC.

The CDR3 here is CASSLTSQAYNEQFF. In DNA, the CDR3 is TGCGCCAGCTCCCTAACCTCCCAAGCCTACAATGAGCAGTTCTTC. V and J are TRBV5-1 and TRBJ2-1, with unresolved D. The germline V and J ends were trimmed by 7 bases and 2 bases, with 16 bases remaining between them. The germline V gene has CDR1 SGHRS and CDR2 YFSETQ. This CDR3 is built from 15 residues.

The chain carries TRBV25-1 and TRBJ2-3, with D tentatively TRBD2 (7 bases). The CDR3 runs 14 residues. Germline V lookup: CDR1 MGHDK, CDR2 SYGVNS. Between the trimmed V and J ends, which lost 7 bases and 6 bases, there was a span of 17 bases. In DNA, the CDR3 is TGTGCCAGCATGGGCAGGGGAGGGTCGGATACGCAGTATTTT. This translates into CASMGRGGSDTQYF.

This chain uses TRBV21-1 with TRBJ2-2; TRBD2 is the table's D call, not checked against the DNA. TRBV21-1 is noted as a pseudogene. The CDR3 contains 21 residues. CDR3 amino acids: CASSPSGGPFSPGGRTGELFF. The CDR3 region has the DNA TGTGCCAGCAGCCCATCGGGCGGGCCCTTCTCCCCGGGAGGGCGTACCGGGGAGCTGTTTTTT.

CDR3 coding DNA: TGTGCCAGCAGTTCGTCCGGGACAGCCATCTATGGCTACACCTTC. This encodes CASSSSGTAIYGYTF. The chain carries TRBV28 and TRBJ1-2; 7 bases fit TRBD1. CDR1 is MDHEN and CDR2 is SYDVKM in the germline V gene. This CDR3 spans 15 amino acids. The V and J ends lost 4 bases and 4 bases, in that order; junction bases with no gene match: 9.

The chain has TRBV2 and TRBJ1-2, with 12 bases aligning to TRBD1. Trimming took 7 bases from V and 8 from J; bases not matched to a gene: 14. Looked up from germline, CDR1 is SNHLY and CDR2 is FYNNEI. This CDR3 comprises 16 residues. The chain's CDR3 is CASNSDSGTGGVGYTF. CDR3 nucleotide sequence: TGTGCCAGCAATTCTGACTCGGGGACAGGGGGCGTAGGCTACACCTTC.